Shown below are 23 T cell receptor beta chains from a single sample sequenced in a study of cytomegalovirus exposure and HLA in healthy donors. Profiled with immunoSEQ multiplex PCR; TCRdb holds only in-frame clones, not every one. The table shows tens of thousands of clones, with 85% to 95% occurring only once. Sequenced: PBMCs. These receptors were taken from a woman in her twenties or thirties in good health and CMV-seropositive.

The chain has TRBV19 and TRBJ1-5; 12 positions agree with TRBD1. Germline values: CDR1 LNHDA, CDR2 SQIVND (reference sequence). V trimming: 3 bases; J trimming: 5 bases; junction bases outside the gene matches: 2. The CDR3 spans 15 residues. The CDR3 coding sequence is TGTGCCAGTAGTATCGGGACAGGGGGCTATCAGCCCCAGCATTTT. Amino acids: CASSIGTGGYQPQHF.

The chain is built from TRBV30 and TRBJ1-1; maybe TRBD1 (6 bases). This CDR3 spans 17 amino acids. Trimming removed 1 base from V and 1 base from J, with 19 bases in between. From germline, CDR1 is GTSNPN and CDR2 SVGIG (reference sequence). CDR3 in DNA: TGTGCCTGGAGTGGTACTGGGGGGGGCATTGGGAACACTGAAGCTTTCTTT. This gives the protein CAWSGTGGGIGNTEAFF.

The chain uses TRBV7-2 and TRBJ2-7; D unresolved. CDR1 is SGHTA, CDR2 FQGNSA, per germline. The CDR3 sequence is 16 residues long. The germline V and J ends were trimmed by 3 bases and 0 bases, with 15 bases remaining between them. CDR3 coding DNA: TGTGCCAGCAGCTTCGGATCCAAGGAGAGCTCCTACGAGCAGTACTTC. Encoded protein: CASSFGSKESSYEQYF.

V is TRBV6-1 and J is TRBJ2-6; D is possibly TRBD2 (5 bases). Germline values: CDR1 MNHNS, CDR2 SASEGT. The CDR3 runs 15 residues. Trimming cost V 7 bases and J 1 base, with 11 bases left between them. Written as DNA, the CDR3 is TGTGCCAGCATGTATACGGGGTCTGGGGCCAACGTCCTGACTTTC. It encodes CASMYTGSGANVLTF.

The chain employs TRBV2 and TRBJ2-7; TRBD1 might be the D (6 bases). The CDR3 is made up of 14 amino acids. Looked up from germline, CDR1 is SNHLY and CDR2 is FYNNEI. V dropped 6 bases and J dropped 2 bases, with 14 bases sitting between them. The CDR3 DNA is TGTGCCAGCAGGTCCGACACAGGGACCTACGAGCAGTACTTC. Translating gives CASRSDTGTYEQYF.

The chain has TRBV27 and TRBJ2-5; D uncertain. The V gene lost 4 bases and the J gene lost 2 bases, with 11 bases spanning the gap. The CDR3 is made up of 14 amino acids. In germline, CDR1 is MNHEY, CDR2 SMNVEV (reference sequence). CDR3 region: CASSSTSRQETQYF. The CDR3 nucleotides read TGTGCCAGCAGTTCAACATCCAGACAAGAGACCCAGTACTTC.

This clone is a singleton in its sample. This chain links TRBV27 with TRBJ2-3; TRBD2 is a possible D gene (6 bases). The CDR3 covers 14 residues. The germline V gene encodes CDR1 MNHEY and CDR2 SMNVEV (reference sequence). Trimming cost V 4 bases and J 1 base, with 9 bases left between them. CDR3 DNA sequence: TGTGCCAGCAGTTCATTAGCGGGCACAGATACGCAGTATTTT. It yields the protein CASSSLAGTDTQYF.

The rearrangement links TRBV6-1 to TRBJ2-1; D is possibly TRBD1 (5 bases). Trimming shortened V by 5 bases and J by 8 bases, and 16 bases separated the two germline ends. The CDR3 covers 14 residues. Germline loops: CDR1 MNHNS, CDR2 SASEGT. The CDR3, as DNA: TGTGCCAGCAGTTCCAGGGATATGATCCATGAGCAGTTCTTC. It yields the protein CASSSRDMIHEQFF.

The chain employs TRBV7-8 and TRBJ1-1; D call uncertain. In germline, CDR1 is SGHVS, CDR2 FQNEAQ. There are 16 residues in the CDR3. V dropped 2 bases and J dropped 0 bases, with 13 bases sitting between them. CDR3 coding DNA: TGTGCCAGCAGCTTACAAATAAGCAGGATGAACACTGAAGCTTTCTTT. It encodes CASSLQISRMNTEAFF.

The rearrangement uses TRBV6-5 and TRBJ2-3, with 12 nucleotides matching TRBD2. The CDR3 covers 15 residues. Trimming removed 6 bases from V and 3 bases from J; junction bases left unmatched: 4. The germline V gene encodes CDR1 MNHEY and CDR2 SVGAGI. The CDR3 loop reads CASSRLAGETDTQYF. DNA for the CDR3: TGTGCCAGCAGCAGACTAGCGGGAGAAACAGATACGCAGTATTTT.

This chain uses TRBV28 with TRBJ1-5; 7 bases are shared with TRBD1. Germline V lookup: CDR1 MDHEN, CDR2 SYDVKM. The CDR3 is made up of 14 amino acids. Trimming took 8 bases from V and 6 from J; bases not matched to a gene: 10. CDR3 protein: CASRSTGWFQPQHF. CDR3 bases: TGTGCCAGCCGCTCGACAGGGTGGTTTCAGCCCCAGCATTTT.

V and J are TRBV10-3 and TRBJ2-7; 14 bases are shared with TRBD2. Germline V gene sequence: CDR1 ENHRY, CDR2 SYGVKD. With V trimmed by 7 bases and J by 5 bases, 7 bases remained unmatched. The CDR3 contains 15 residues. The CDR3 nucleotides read TGTGCCATCAATCCGGGACTAGCGGGAGTAAACGAGCAGTACTTC. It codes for CAINPGLAGVNEQYF.

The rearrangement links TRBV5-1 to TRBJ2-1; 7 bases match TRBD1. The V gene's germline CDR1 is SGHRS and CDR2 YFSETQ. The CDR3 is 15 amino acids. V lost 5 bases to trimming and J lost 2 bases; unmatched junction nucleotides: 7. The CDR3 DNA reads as TGCGCCAGCAGACAAGACAGGGCAACCTACAATGAGCAGTTCTTC. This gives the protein CASRQDRATYNEQFF.

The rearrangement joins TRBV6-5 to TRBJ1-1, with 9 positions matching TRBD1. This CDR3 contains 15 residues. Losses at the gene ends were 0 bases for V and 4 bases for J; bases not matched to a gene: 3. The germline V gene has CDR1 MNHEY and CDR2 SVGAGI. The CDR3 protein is CASSYSGTGITEAFF. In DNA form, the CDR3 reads TGTGCCAGCAGTTACTCCGGGACAGGGATCACTGAAGCTTTCTTT.

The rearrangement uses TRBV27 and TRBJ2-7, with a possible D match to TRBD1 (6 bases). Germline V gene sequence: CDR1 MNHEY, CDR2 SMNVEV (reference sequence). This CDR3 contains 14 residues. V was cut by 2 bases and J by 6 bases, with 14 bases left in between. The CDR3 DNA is TGTGCCAGCAGTTTAAGGACAGAGACCCTCGAGCAGTACTTC. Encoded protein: CASSLRTETLEQYF.

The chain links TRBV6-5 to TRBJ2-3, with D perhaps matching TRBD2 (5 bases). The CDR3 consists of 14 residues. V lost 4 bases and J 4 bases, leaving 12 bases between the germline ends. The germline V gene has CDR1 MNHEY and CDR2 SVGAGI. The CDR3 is CASSSSGGPDTQYF. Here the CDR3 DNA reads TGTGCCAGCAGTTCCAGCGGTGGCCCAGATACGCAGTATTTT.

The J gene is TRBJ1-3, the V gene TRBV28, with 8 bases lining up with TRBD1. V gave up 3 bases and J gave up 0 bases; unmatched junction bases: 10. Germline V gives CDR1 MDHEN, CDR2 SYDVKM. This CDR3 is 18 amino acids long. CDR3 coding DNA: TGTGCCAGCAGTTTGGACCGCGGACAGGGCTCCTCTGGAAACACCATATATTTT. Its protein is CASSLDRGQGSSGNTIYF.

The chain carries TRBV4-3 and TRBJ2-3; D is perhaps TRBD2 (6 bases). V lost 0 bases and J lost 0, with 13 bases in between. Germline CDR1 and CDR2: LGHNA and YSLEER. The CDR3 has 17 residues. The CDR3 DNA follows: TGCGCCAGCAGCCAAGAAGGGCGGGGACGGAGCACAGATACGCAGTATTTT. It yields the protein CASSQEGRGRSTDTQYF.

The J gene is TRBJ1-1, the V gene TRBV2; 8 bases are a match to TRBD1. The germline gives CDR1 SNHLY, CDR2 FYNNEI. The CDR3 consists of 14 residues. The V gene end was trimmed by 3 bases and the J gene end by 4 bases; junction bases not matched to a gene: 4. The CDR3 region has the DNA TGTGCCAGCAGTGATCCGACAGGGGTCACTGAAGCTTTCTTT. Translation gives CASSDPTGVTEAFF.

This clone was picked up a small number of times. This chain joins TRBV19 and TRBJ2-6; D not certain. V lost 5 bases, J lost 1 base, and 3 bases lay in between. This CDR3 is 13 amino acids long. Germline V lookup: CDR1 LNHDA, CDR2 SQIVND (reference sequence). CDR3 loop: CASSRSGANVLTF. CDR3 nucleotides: TGTGCCAGTAGTCGGTCTGGGGCCAACGTCCTGACTTTC. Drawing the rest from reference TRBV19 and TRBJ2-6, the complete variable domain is DGGITQSPKYLFRKEGQNVTLSCEQNLNHDAMYWYRQDPGQGLRLIYYSQIVNDFQKGDIAEGYSVSREKKESFPLTVTSAQKNPTAFYLCASSRSGANVLTFGAGSRLTVL.

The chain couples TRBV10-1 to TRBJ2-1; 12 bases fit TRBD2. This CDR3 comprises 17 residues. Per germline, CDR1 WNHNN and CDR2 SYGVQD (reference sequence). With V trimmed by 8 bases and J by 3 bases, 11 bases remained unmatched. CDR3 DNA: TGCGCCAGCGCGCTAAGGACTAGCGGGGAAGGCTACAATGAGCAGTTCTTC. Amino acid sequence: CASALRTSGEGYNEQFF.

DNA for the CDR3: TGTGCCAGCAGCCCAGTTGGGTGGATCCAAAGCGATGAGCAGTTCTTC. As protein: CASSPVGWIQSDEQFF. V usage is TRBV7-2 and J usage is TRBJ2-1; unclear D gene. V was cut by 5 bases and J by 8 bases, with 22 bases left in between. This CDR3 has 16 residues. Germline V gene lookup returns CDR1 SGHTA and CDR2 FQGNSA.

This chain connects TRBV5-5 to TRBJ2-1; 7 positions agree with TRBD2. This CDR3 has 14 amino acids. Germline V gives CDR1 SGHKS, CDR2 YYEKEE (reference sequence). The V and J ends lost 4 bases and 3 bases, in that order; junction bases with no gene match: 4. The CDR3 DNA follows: TGTGCCAGCAGCCAAAGCGGGAACTACAATGAGCAGTTCTTC. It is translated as CASSQSGNYNEQFF.